Sequencing of this TCR beta chain was carried out in a study of CD8+ T cells in alopecia areata. Findings of the study overall: Mouse data revealed clearer TCR sharing than patient data did, a gap possibly tied to HLA. Lesional scalp exceeded normal scalp in clonality, especially in alopecia totalis/universalis. Alphabeta T cells residing in normal skin are also sequenced in scalp samples.

Cell sorting was applied to PBMCs, and CD4+ and CD8+ T cells were collected. This clone was seen a few times. Its antigen is not known. The CDR3 is made up of 15 amino acids. Germline lookup yields CDR1 SGHRS and CDR2 YFSETQ. V shed 3 bases and J shed 0 bases, with 10 bases lying between them. cDNA serving as the sequencing template came from extracted, reverse transcribed RNA. Clones were sequenced by immunoSEQ multiplex PCR, and TCRdb holds only the in-frame ones, with some missing. The table shows roughly 150,000 clones, with approximately 60% occurring only once. This TCR came from a human donor in good health. The chain couples TRBV5-1 to TRBJ1-3, with a tentative D call TRBD1 (5 bases). Material: CD4+ T cells sorted from blood. The CDR3 sequence: CASSSSGTSGNTIYF. The CDR3 DNA reads TGCGCCAGCAGCTCGTCAGGGACCTCTGGAAACACCATATATTTT.